Below are 25 T cell receptor beta chains sequenced from a single sample in a study of blood T cell repertoires in COVID-19. The assay was immunoSEQ multiplex PCR, and TCRdb's table has in-frame clones only and misses some. The repertoire holds hundreds of thousands of clones, with roughly 87% as singletons. The sample taken for sequencing was PBMCs or T cells enriched from blood (not recorded which). Receptors were obtained from a woman in her twenties or thirties who had recovered from COVID-19.

The V call is TRBV4-1, the J call TRBJ2-5, with 12 bases identical to TRBD2. CDR3 size: 16 residues. J gave up 5 bases and V 3 bases, and 7 bases lay outside the gene matches. CDR1 is MGHRA, CDR2 YSYEKL, per germline. The CDR3 region is CASSQVGLAGTETQYF. The DNA of the CDR3 is TGCGCCAGCAGCCAGGTCGGACTAGCGGGGACGGAGACCCAGTACTTC.

The chain is built from TRBV2 and TRBJ2-7; a weak D match, TRBD1 (8 bases). The CDR3 length is 15 residues. Trimming removed 4 bases at V and 4 bases at J, with 17 bases between. CDR1 is SNHLY, CDR2 FYNNEI, per germline. This CDR3 reads CASSVAGQGGYEQYF. The CDR3 nucleotides are TGTGCCAGCAGTGTCGCAGGACAGGGAGGGTACGAGCAGTACTTC.

The genes are TRBV5-6 and TRBJ2-7, with 8 bases matching TRBD1. Germline CDR1 SGHDT, CDR2 YYEEEE. V lost 3 bases, J lost 3 bases, and 5 bases stayed unmatched. The CDR3 has 14 amino acids. The CDR3 reads CASSSRGQGYEQYF. In DNA form, the CDR3 reads TGTGCCAGCAGCTCTCGAGGACAGGGCTACGAGCAGTACTTC.

This chain joins TRBV3-1 (or the pseudogene TRBV3-2) and TRBJ2-5, with 10 bases identical to TRBD2. The V gene end was trimmed by 0 bases and the J gene end by 4 bases; junction bases not matched to a gene: 5. Germline loops: CDR1 LGHDT, CDR2 YNNKEL (reference sequence). The CDR3 runs to 16 residues. The DNA of the CDR3 is TGTGCCAGCAGCCAAGACGGCCTAGCGGGGGTAGAGACCCAGTACTTC. Protein product: CASSQDGLAGVETQYF.

The genes are TRBV7-9 and TRBJ1-3, with D uncertain. This CDR3 has 18 amino acids. The ends were cut back, 4 bases at V and 5 bases at J, with 24 bases in the middle. Germline assignment: CDR1 SEHNR and CDR2 FQNEAQ (reference sequence). CDR3 nucleotide sequence: TGTGCCAGCAGCTCACCACCAGAGGGTAGTGAGTTGAGAAACACCATATATTTT. It is translated as CASSSPPEGSELRNTIYF.

The chain has TRBV28 and TRBJ2-3; 9 bases align to TRBD1. V was clipped by 9 bases and J by 0 bases; unmatched bases: 7. The CDR3 has 15 residues. The germline gives CDR1 MDHEN, CDR2 SYDVKM. The CDR3 DNA reads TGTGCCAGTTTGAGGACAGGGGATAGCACAGATACGCAGTATTTT. Translation gives CASLRTGDSTDTQYF.

This clone is a singleton in its sample. The J gene is TRBJ2-1, the V gene TRBV18, with 9 bases fitting TRBD2. This CDR3 contains 14 residues. Losses at the gene ends were 3 bases for V and 4 bases for J; bases not matched to a gene: 1. From germline, CDR1 is KGHSH and CDR2 LQKENI. CDR3 nucleotide sequence: TGTGCCAGCTCACCGACTAGCGGTTACAATGAGCAGTTCTTC. This gives the protein CASSPTSGYNEQFF.

The rearrangement links TRBV10-1 to TRBJ2-3, with 7 bases that match TRBD1. Trimming cost V 11 bases and J 4 bases; bases outside gene matches: 9. Germline lookup yields CDR1 WNHNN and CDR2 SYGVQD (reference sequence). The CDR3 consists of 13 residues. The CDR3 DNA reads TGCGCCTTCCACAGGGGTCCCCCAGATACGCAGTATTTT. It encodes CAFHRGPPDTQYF.

The rearrangement links TRBV28 to TRBJ2-7; 10 nucleotides line up with TRBD1. Looked up from germline, CDR1 is MDHEN and CDR2 is SYDVKM. J gave up 3 bases and V 5 bases, and 13 bases lay outside the gene matches. The CDR3 runs to 17 residues. CDR3 sequence reads: CASSNGQGGYPLYEQYF. The CDR3 nucleotides read TGTGCCAGCAGTAACGGACAGGGGGGGTATCCCCTCTACGAGCAGTACTTC. Combining the CDR3 with reference TRBV28 and TRBJ2-7 gives the whole variable domain DVKVTQSSRYLVKRTGEKVFLECVQDMDHENMFWYRQDPGLGLRLIYFSYDVKMKEKGDIPEGYSVSREKKERFSLILESASTNQTSMYLCASSNGQGGYPLYEQYFGPGTRLTVT.

This clone was detected once. V gene TRBV5-1 combines with J gene TRBJ1-4, with D perhaps matching TRBD1 (6 bases). V dropped 4 bases and J dropped 0 bases, with 10 bases sitting between them. The CDR3 is 15 residues long. From germline, CDR1 is SGHRS and CDR2 YFSETQ. The CDR3 sequence is CASSTGQSTNEKLFF. CDR3 bases: TGCGCCAGCAGCACCGGACAGTCAACTAATGAAAAACTGTTTTTT.

The chain joins TRBV9 to TRBJ2-3, with TRBD2 as a possible D gene (6 bases). The V gene lost 2 bases and the J gene lost 0 bases, with 16 bases spanning the gap. This CDR3 contains 17 residues. Germline V gene data show CDR1 as SGDLS and CDR2 as YYNGEE. The CDR3 region is CASSVLGGAFSTDTQYF. As DNA, the CDR3 is TGTGCCAGCAGCGTCCTGGGCGGGGCCTTTAGCACAGATACGCAGTATTTT.

The chain couples TRBV6-5 to TRBJ2-1; maybe TRBD2 (6 bases). The CDR3 consists of 16 residues. Per germline, CDR1 MNHEY and CDR2 SVGAGI. V was clipped by 1 base and J by 5 bases, with 15 bases between them. This CDR3 reads CASSYFGTAWDNEQFF. DNA for the CDR3: TGTGCCAGCAGTTACTTCGGGACTGCCTGGGACAATGAGCAGTTCTTC.

V gene TRBV3-1 (or the pseudogene TRBV3-2) combines with J gene TRBJ1-2, with 7 nucleotides matching TRBD1. The CDR3 sequence is 16 residues long. The ends lost 3 bases at V and 0 bases at J; junction bases unmatched: 7. The V gene's germline CDR1 is LGHDT and CDR2 YNNKEL (reference sequence). Written as DNA, the CDR3 is TGTGCCAGCAGCCATCCCCCGGGACAGCCTAACTATGGCTACACCTTC. It yields the protein CASSHPPGQPNYGYTF.

The chain combines TRBV18 with TRBJ2-2; no firm D call. CDR1 KGHSH and CDR2 LQKENI come from the germline V gene. CDR3 length: 16 residues. V lost 0 bases, J lost 0 bases, and 8 bases lay in between. The DNA of the CDR3 is TGTGCCAGCTCACCACCGCACAGAGCGAACACCGGGGAGCTGTTTTTT. Translated, it gives CASSPPHRANTGELFF. Together with reference TRBV18 and TRBJ2-2, the CDR3 gives the full variable domain: NAGVMQNPRHLVRRRGQEARLRCSPMKGHSHVYWYRQLPEEGLKFMVYLQKENIIDESGMPKERFSAEFPKEGPSILRIQQVVRGDSAAYFCASSPPHRANTGELFFGEGSRLTVL.

This chain joins TRBV27 and TRBJ1-2; TRBD1 aligns across 7 bases. Per the germline V gene, CDR1 is MNHEY and CDR2 is SMNVEV (reference sequence). The CDR3 totals 16 residues. The ends lost 10 bases at V and 1 base at J; junction bases unmatched: 15. CDR3 amino acids: CATLNKGADLNYGYTF. For the CDR3, the DNA is TGTGCCACATTAAACAAGGGGGCGGACCTTAACTATGGCTACACCTTC.

This chain connects TRBV24-1 to TRBJ2-1; TRBD1 matches 7 bases. Per the germline V gene, CDR1 is KGHDR and CDR2 is SFDVKD. The CDR3 totals 12 residues. V was pared by 10 bases and J by 4 bases, with 3 bases of the junction left unmatched. CDR3 loop: CATRDSYNEQFF. The CDR3 bases are TGTGCCACTCGGGACAGTTACAATGAGCAGTTCTTC.

The gene calls are TRBV28 and TRBJ1-5; TRBD1 is a possible D gene (6 bases). The ends were cut back, 2 bases at V and 1 base at J, with 9 bases in the middle. Germline V gene lookup returns CDR1 MDHEN and CDR2 SYDVKM. The CDR3 contains 15 residues. CDR3 coding DNA: TGTGCCAGCAGTTTAGAGGGACACAGCAATCAGCCCCAGCATTTT. Translation gives CASSLEGHSNQPQHF.

The chain has TRBV2 and TRBJ2-2, with D possibly TRBD2 on 5 matching bases. V lost 3 bases and J 2 bases, leaving 10 bases between the germline ends. The CDR3 runs to 15 residues. Germline CDR1 reads SNHLY; CDR2 reads FYNNEI. The chain's CDR3 is CASSEGSDNTGELFF. CDR3 DNA sequence: TGTGCCAGCAGTGAGGGTAGCGATAACACCGGGGAGCTGTTTTTT.

As to this clone: Additional DNA sequences in this sample encode the identical CDR3. The chain uses TRBV2 and TRBJ1-1, with D maybe TRBD1 (5 bases). V was trimmed by 4 bases and J by 1 base, leaving 7 bases between them. This CDR3 comprises 13 residues. The V gene's germline CDR1 is SNHLY and CDR2 FYNNEI. The CDR3 loop reads CASSVGQNTEAFF. The CDR3 DNA follows: TGTGCCAGCAGTGTAGGACAGAACACTGAAGCTTTCTTT.

The J gene is TRBJ1-2, the V gene TRBV5-1, with D tentatively TRBD1 (6 bases). CDR1 is SGHRS, CDR2 YFSETQ, per germline. Trimming took off 0 bases at V and 5 bases at J, with 11 bases between the two ends. The CDR3 extends over 14 amino acids. The CDR3 protein is CASSLDRERYGYTF. CDR3 nucleotides: TGCGCCAGCAGCTTGGACAGGGAACGGTATGGCTACACCTTC.

Notes on this clone: Other DNA sequences in this specimen translate into the identical CDR3. The genes are TRBV9 and TRBJ2-3; TRBD1 agrees at 10 bases. The CDR3 is made up of 15 amino acids. The junction had 4 bases not matched to a gene; V was cut back by 4 bases and J by 2 bases. Germline CDR1 is SGDLS and CDR2 is YYNGEE. In DNA, the CDR3 is TGTGCCAGCAGCCTGGGACAGGGGTCCACAGATACGCAGTATTTT. Its protein is CASSLGQGSTDTQYF.

The J gene is TRBJ2-3, the V gene TRBV24-1, with TRBD1 matching over 8 bases. Germline V gene data show CDR1 as KGHDR and CDR2 as SFDVKD. CDR3 length equals 16 residues. Losses at the gene ends were 1 base for V and 0 bases for J; bases not matched to a gene: 2. Written as DNA, the CDR3 is TGTGCCACCAGTGATTTTAACAGGGGGAGCACAGATACGCAGTATTTT. It yields the protein CATSDFNRGSTDTQYF.

The V gene is TRBV27, the J gene TRBJ2-1; D is undetermined. Germline loops: CDR1 MNHEY, CDR2 SMNVEV (reference sequence). The CDR3 has 12 residues. Trimming stripped 6 bases from V and 5 bases from J, with 8 bases between. As DNA, the CDR3 is TGTGCCAGCAGGTACCTAGACAATGAGCAGTTCTTC. Protein sequence: CASRYLDNEQFF.

This rearrangement joins TRBV5-1 to TRBJ2-7, with D perhaps matching TRBD2 (6 bases). CDR3 length: 15 residues. The germline V gene encodes CDR1 SGHRS and CDR2 YFSETQ. The V gene lost 2 bases and the J gene lost 0 bases, with 12 bases spanning the gap. CDR3: CASSLWGVSSYEQYF. The CDR3, as DNA: TGCGCCAGCAGCTTATGGGGGGTATCCTCCTACGAGCAGTACTTC.

This clone was seen once. This chain joins TRBV5-1 and TRBJ1-2; TRBD1 is a possible D gene (6 bases). CDR1 SGHRS and CDR2 YFSETQ come from the germline V gene. Trimming left V 2 bases short and J 4 bases short, with 15 bases between. The CDR3 totals 15 residues. CDR3 protein: CASSFGQSGTYGYTF. CDR3 nucleotide sequence: TGCGCCAGCAGCTTTGGACAGAGCGGGACCTATGGCTACACCTTC.